This T cell receptor beta chain was profiled in a study of cytomegalovirus exposure and HLA in healthy donors. Study-wide findings and caveats: A later analysis revealed that TCR association rates differed between HLA loci, peaking at DRB1 and bottoming out at HLA-C. Exclusion applied to some V segments, including TRBV6-2 and TRBV6-3, as they were indistinguishable. Most CMV-associated TCR beta chains appeared HLA-restricted in a later analysis. Common viral pathogens seemed, in a later analysis, to connect with several of the most significant clusters.

The J segment lost 2 bases and the V segment lost 4 bases, leaving 9 bases of the junction unmatched. The length of the CDR3 is 16 residues. Germline loops: CDR1 MGHRA, CDR2 YSYEKL. PCR involved 60 Vbeta and 13 Jbeta primers. TCRdb's table, derived via immunoSEQ multiplex PCR, lists solely in-frame clones and lacks some. Of approximately 170,000 clones in the sample, 70% to 90% were seen once. A single count supports this clone. What it recognizes is unknown. Sequenced: PBMCs. This clonotype was sampled from a male donor in good health and CMV-seronegative. This chain uses TRBV4-1 with TRBJ2-3; 7 bases line up with TRBD1. The CDR3 here is CASSRSGTALTDTQYF. CDR3 DNA: TGCGCCAGCAGCCGATCCGGGACAGCTCTCACAGATACGCAGTATTTT.